This T cell receptor (beta chain) was sequenced during a study of molecular identifiers for immune sequencing clone quantification. TCRdb analysed the PCR reads with MiXCR anew, one entry per CDR3 protein. The sample has 80,000 to 95,000 distinct CDR3 sequences; around 20% are singletons. Study-wide results and limits: Identical barcode-sharing TCR molecules could lead to underestimated sizes for highly expanded clones.

Points on this clonotype: Its antigen remains unknown. A much more abundant neighbour one base away suggests this may be a read error.

The CDR3 loop spans 17 amino acids. Germline V gene lookup returns CDR1 MNHEY and CDR2 SMNVEV (reference sequence). Sequencing was performed on naive CD8+ T cells from blood, with Jurkat cell RNA spiked in. The sample's subset: FACS-sorted CD8+CD4-CCR7+CD45RA+ naive T cells. The sequence was collected from a human donor in good health. Some libraries in this study had Jurkat cell RNA spiked in. The rearrangement links TRBV27 to TRBJ2-1, with TRBD2 matching over 7 bases. This chain's CDR3 is CASSSLAVTSSYNERFF. The CDR3 nucleotides read TGTGCCAGCAGTTCTCTAGCGGTTACTAGCTCCTACAATGAGCGGTTCTTC.